These T cell receptor beta chains were read from a single sample in a study of CD8 T cells in ankylosing spondylitis. In TCRdb, the 5' RACE reads were re-called with MiXCR into one record per CDR3 protein. The table includes about 800,000 distinct CDR3 sequences, about 10% detected once. The sequencing input was blood, either unsorted or a sorted T cell fraction (not recorded which). The receptors were sampled from a male donor with ankylosing spondylitis. Each CDR3 is given with its conserved first and last residue.

>TRBJ2-3|TRBV20-1
CSARDPGTPSSLTQYF
>TRBJ2-7|TRBV4-3
CASSQEEYRDRGEVQYF
>TRBJ1-1|TRBV25-1
CASSTRTGGWFDTEAFF
>TRBJ2-7|TRBV11-1
CASSLAYPMSYEQYF
>TRBJ2-1|TRBV24-1
CATSLGGSPKGNNEQFF
>TRBJ1-2|TRBV28
CASSLVWGYGYTF
>TRBJ2-5|TRBV5-1
CASRPTGGGETQYF
>TRBJ2-7|TRBV15
CATSDRRRFSYEQYF
>TRBJ2-5|TRBV9
CASSVGPERETQYF
>TRBJ1-2|TRBV6-1
CASSVTQGDYGYTF
>TRBJ2-2|TRBV28
CASSPGALLGTGELFF
>TRBJ2-7|TRBV28
CASTVGTRSYEQYF
>TRBJ1-5|TRBV12-3/TRBV12-4
CASNRQWGSPQHF
>TRBJ1-2|TRBV7-8
CASSFGTAYGYTF
>TRBJ2-7|TRBV7-2
CASSLAHGVYEQYF
>TRBJ2-1|TRBV28
CASSFLAGNEQFF
>TRBJ1-2|TRBV5-6
CASSLGLARNNYGYTF
>TRBJ2-7|TRBV12-3/TRBV12-4
CASTTEASGTEQYF
>TRBJ2-7|TRBV5-1
CASSPMGQGVTYEQYF
>TRBJ1-2|TRBV30
CAWSFGQGGIYGGYTF
>TRBJ2-7|TRBV7-2
CASSSLSRYEQYF
>TRBJ1-1|TRBV5-5
CASSLRTVTGGTEAFF
>TRBJ1-2|TRBV20-1
CSAAHTGGANGYTF
>TRBJ2-3|TRBV4-3
CASSPGWNTQYF
>TRBJ2-2|TRBV6-1
CASSGRLGPDTGELFF
>TRBJ2-5|TRBV7-8
CASTRTGRETQYF
>TRBJ2-7|TRBV20-1
CSARDSQREQYEQYF
>TRBJ2-5|TRBV7-9
CATPRGGTSQETQYF
>TRBJ2-3|TRBV6-5
CASSSGTTGDTQYF
>TRBJ2-1|TRBV7-8
CASSSRRRVRGSYNEQFF
>TRBJ2-7|TRBV27
CASSRGTSGPYEQYF
>TRBJ1-4|TRBV6-1
CASRVSSGTGNEKLFF